The entry below gives a single T cell receptor (beta chain) sequence along with its context. These data originate in a study of blood T cell repertoires in COVID-19. The V gene lost 4 bases and the J gene lost 3 bases, with 15 bases spanning the gap. CDR1 is MNHEY and CDR2 is SVGEGT in the germline V gene. This CDR3 has 15 residues. The protocol was immunoSEQ multiplex PCR, while the TCRdb copy is restricted to in-frame clones and leaves out a portion. The profile shows over 110,000 clones, roughly four fifths of them singletons. This sequence was found in an elderly man with acute or convalescent COVID-19. This chain connects TRBV6-2 or TRBV6-3 to TRBJ1-2; tentative D call: TRBD1 (5 bases). Input material: peripheral blood. CDR3 residues: CASSFGGIVDYGYTF. CDR3 nucleotides: TGTGCCAGCAGTTTCGGGGGAATCGTCGACTATGGCTACACCTTC.